The T cell receptor beta chain described here comes from a study of shared clonotypes between healthy human individuals. Study results and limitations: It was expected that sequencing depth would affect clonotype sharing among donors. In general, naive subsets displayed greater estimated richness than memory subsets did.

The CD4+ fraction was divided into a CD45RA+ naive subset and a CD45RA-negative memory subset. The CDR3 spans 14 residues. Germline loops: CDR1 MNHNS, CDR2 SASEGT. Trimming shortened V by 8 bases and J by 1 base, and 14 bases separated the two germline ends. About this clone: Its antigen remains unknown.

Libraries were prepared by immunoSEQ multiplex PCR; TCRdb keeps only in-frame clonotypes and omits some of them. The sample includes approximately 2.1 million clones, approximately 95% of them seen just once. This sequence joins TRBV6-1 and TRBJ1-2; D perhaps matches TRBD1 (6 bases). Sample: naive CD4+ T cells from PBMCs. Subset denoted: CD45RA+ positively selected. This receptor was obtained from a young man in good health. Some clones in this sample may be carry-over from other donors' samples. The CDR3, as DNA: TGTGCCAGCCGCCAAGGGGGAGGTAACTATGGCTACACCTTC. Encoded protein: CASRQGGGNYGYTF.